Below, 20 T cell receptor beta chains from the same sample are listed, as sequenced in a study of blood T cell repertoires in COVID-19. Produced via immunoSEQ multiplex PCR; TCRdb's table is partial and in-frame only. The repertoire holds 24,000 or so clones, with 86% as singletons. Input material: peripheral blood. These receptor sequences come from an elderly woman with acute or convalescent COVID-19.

The CDR3 loop reads CSASPSGGSNTGELFF. For the CDR3, the DNA is TGCAGTGCTAGTCCTAGCGGGGGGTCGAACACCGGGGAGCTGTTTTTT. The rearrangement links TRBV20-1 to TRBJ2-2; TRBD2 agrees at 11 bases. Germline-derived CDR1 and CDR2 are DFQATT and SNEGSKA (reference sequence). The CDR3 loop spans 16 amino acids. V shed 3 bases and J 0 bases; nucleotides not matched to a gene: 3.

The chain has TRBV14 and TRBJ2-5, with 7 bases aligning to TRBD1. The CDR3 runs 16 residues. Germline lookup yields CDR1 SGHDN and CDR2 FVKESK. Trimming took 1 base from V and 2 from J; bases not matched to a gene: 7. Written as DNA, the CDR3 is TGTGCCAGCAGCCAAGGGGCAGGGGGAAAACAAGAGACCCAGTACTTC. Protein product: CASSQGAGGKQETQYF.

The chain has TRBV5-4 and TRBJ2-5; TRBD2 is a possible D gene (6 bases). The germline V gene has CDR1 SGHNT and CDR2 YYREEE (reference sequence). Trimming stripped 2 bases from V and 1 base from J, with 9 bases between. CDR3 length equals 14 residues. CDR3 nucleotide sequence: TGTGCCAGCAGCTTAAGCGGGTCCCAAGAGACCCAGTACTTC. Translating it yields CASSLSGSQETQYF.

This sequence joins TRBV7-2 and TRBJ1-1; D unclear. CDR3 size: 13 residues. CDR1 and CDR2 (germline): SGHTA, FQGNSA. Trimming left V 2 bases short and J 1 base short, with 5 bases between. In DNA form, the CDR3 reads TGTGCCAGCAGCTTATCCGGGAACACTGAAGCTTTCTTT. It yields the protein CASSLSGNTEAFF.

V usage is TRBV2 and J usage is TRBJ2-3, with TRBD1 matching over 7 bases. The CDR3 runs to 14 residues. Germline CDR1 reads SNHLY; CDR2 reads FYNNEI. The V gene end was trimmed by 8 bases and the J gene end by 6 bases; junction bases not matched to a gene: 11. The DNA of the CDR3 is TGTGCCAGCTTGACCTACAGGGGCAAGGATACGCAGTATTTT. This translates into CASLTYRGKDTQYF.

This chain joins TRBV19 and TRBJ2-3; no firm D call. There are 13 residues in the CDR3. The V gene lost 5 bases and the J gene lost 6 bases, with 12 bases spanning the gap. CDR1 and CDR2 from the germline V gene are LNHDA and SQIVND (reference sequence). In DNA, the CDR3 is TGTGCCAGTAGTCTTTTACGCGGCGATACGCAGTATTTT. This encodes CASSLLRGDTQYF.

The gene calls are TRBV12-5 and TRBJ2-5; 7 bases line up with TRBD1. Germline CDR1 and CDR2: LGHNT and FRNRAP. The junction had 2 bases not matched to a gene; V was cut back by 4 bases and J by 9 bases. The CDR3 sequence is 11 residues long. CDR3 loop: CASGWGQSQYF. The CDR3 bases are TGTGCTAGTGGTTGGGGACAGTCCCAGTACTTC.

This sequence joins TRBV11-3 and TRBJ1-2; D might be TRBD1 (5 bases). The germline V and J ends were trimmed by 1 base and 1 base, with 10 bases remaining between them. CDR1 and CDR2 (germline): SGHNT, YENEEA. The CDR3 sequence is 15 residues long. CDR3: CASSLAGPYNYGYTF. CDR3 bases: TGTGCCAGCAGCTTAGCAGGGCCCTATAACTATGGCTACACCTTC.

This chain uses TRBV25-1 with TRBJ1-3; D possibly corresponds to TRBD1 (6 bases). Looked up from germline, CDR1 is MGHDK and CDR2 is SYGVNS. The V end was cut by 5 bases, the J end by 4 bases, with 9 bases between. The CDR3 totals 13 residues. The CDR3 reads CASSFQGGNTIYF. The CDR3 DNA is TGTGCCAGCAGTTTCCAGGGGGGAAACACCATATATTTT.

The CDR3 region has the DNA TGTGCCAGCAGGGGACAGGTTATATTGAACACTGAAGCTTTCTTT. Amino acid sequence: CASRGQVILNTEAFF. The V call is TRBV19, the J call TRBJ1-1; 8 bases agree with TRBD1. The junction had 9 bases not matched to a gene; V was cut back by 9 bases and J by 0 bases. The CDR3 is 15 residues long. Germline lookup yields CDR1 LNHDA and CDR2 SQIVND (reference sequence).

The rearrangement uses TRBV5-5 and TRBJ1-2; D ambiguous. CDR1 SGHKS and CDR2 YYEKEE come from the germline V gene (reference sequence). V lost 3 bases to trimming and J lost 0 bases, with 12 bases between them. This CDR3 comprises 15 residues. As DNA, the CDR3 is TGTGCCAGCAGCTCGGGGTATGGCCCTAACTATGGCTACACCTTC. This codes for CASSSGYGPNYGYTF.

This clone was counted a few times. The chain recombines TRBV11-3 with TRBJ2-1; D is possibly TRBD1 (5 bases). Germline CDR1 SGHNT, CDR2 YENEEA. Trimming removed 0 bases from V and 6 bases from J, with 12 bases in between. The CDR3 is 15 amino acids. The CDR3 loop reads CASSLEAGSGNEQFF. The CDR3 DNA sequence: TGTGCCAGCAGCTTAGAGGCAGGGTCTGGCAATGAGCAGTTCTTC. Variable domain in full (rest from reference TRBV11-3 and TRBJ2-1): EAGVVQSPRYKIIEKKQPVAFWCNPISGHNTLYWYLQNLGQGPELLIRYENEEAVDDSQLPKDRFSAERLKGVDSTLKIQPAELGDSAVYLCASSLEAGSGNEQFFGPGTRLTVL.

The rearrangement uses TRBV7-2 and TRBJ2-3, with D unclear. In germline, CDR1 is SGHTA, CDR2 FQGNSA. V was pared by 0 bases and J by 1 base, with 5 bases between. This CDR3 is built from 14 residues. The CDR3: CASSLAPGTDTQYF. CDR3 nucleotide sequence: TGTGCCAGCAGCTTAGCCCCGGGCACAGATACGCAGTATTTT.

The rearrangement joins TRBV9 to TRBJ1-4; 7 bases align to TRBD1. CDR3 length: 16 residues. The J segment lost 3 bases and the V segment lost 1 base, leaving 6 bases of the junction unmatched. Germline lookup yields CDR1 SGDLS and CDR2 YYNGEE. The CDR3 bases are TGTGCCAGCAGCGTACTTCCGGGACAGTCTAATGAAAAACTGTTTTTT. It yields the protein CASSVLPGQSNEKLFF. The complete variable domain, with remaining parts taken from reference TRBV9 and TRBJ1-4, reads DSGVTQTPKHLITATGQRVTLRCSPRSGDLSVYWYQQSLDQGLQFLIQYYNGEERAKGNILERFSAQQFPDLHSELNLSSLELGDSALYFCASSVLPGQSNEKLFFGSGTQLSVL.

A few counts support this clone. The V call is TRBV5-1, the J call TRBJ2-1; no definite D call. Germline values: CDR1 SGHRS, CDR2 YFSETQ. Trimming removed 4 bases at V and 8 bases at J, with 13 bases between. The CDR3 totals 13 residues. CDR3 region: CASSPAVRDEQFF. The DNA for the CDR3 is TGCGCCAGCAGCCCCGCCGTGAGAGATGAGCAGTTCTTC.

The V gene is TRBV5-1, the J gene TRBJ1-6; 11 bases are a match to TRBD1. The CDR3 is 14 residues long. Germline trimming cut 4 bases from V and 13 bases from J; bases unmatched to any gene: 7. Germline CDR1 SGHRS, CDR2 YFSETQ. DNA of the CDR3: TGCGCCAGCAGCCCCGGGACAGGGGGAGCGCCCCTCCACTTT. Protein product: CASSPGTGGAPLHF.

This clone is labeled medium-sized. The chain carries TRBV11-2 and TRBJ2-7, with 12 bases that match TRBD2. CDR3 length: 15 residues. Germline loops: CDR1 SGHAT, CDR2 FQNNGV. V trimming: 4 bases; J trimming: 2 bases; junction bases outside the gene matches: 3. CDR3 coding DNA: TGTGCCAGCAGCTCCGGACTAGCGGGGACCTACGAGCAGTACTTC. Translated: CASSSGLAGTYEQYF.

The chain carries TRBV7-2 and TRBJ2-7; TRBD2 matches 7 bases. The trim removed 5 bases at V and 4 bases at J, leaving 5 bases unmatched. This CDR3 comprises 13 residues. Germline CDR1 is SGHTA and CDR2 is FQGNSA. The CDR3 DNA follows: TGTGCCAGCAGCCCTCCCGGGGGGTACGAGCAGTACTTC. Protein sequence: CASSPPGGYEQYF.

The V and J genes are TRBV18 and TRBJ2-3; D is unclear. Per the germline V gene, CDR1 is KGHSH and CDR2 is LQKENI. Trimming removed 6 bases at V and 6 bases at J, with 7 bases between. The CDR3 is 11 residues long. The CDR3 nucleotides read TGTGCCAGCTCTCCCGGGGATACGCAGTATTTT. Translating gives CASSPGDTQYF.

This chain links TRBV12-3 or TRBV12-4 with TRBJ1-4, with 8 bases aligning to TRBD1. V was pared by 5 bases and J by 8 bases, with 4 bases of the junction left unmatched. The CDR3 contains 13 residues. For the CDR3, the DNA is TGTGCCAGCAGTAAGCAGGGGGCCGAAAAACTGTTTTTT. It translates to CASSKQGAEKLFF.